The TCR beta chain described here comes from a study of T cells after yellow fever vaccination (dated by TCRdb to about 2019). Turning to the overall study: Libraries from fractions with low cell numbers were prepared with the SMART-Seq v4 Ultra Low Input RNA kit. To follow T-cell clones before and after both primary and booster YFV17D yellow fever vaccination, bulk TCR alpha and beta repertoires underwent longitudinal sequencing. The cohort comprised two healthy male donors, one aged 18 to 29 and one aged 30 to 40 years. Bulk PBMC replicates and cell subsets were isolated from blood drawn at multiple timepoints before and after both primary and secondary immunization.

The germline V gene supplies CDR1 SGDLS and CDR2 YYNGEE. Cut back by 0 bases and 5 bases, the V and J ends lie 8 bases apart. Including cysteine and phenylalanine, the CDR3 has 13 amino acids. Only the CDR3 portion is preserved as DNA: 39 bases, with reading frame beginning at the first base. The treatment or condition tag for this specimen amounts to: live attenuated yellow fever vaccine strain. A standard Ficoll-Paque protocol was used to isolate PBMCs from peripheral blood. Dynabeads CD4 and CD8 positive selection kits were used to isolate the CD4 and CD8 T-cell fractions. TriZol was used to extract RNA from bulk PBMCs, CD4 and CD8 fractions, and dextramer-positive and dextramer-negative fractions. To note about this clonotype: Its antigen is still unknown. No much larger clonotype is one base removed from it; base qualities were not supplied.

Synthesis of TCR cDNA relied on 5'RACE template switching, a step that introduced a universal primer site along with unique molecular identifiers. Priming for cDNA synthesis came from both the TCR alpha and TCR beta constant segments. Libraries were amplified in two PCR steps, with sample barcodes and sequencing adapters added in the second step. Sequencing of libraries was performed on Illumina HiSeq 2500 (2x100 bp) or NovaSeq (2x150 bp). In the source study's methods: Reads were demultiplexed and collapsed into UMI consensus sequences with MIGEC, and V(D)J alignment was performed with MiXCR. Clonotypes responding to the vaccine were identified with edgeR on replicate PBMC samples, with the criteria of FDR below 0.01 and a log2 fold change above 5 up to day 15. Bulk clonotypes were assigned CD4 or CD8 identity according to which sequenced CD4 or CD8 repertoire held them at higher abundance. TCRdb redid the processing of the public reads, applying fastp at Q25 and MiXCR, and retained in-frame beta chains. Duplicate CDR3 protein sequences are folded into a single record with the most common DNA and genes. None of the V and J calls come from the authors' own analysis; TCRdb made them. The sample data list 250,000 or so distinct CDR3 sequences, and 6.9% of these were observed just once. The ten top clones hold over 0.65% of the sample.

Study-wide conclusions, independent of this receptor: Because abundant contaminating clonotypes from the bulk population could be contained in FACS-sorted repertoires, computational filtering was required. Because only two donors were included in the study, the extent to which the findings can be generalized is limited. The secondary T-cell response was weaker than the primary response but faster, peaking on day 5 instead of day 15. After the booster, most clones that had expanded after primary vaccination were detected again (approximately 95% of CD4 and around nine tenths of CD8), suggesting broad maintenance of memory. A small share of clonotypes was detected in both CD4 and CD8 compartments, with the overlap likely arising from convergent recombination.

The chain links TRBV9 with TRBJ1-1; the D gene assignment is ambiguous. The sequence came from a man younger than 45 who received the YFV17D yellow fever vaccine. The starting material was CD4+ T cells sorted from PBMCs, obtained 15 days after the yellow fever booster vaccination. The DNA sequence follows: TGTGCCAGCAGCGTAGGAGTTGGGACTGAAGCTTTCTTT. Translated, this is CASSVGVGTEAFF.